This passage covers 27 T cell receptor beta chains from one sample sequenced in a study of identical twins. Each CDR3 protein gets one entry after TCRdb re-called the 5' RACE reads with MiXCR. The data contain just under 650,000 distinct CDR3 sequences, 7% to 7.5% of them seen just once; the ten biggest clones take up 1.5% to 2%. The sample also formed part of further work on yellow fever vaccine responses in identical twins.

The sequenced sample was PBMCs. These receptor sequences come from a woman younger than 30 in good health.

This clonotype has only a few counts. V is TRBV6-2 or TRBV6-3 and J is TRBJ2-1; D tentatively reads TRBD1 or TRBD2 (6 bases each). The CDR3 has 15 amino acids. From germline, CDR1 is MNHEY and CDR2 SVGEGT. V shed 2 bases and J shed 2 bases, with 10 bases lying between them. The CDR3 DNA is TGTGCCAGCAGTTACAGGGGGGTCACCTACAATGAGCAGTTCTTC. It yields the protein CASSYRGVTYNEQFF.

This clonotype was observed a handful of times. This chain joins TRBV12-3 or TRBV12-4 and TRBJ2-1; D tentatively fits TRBD1 or TRBD2 (5 bases each). Trimming left V 1 base short and J 5 bases short, with 24 bases between. This CDR3 is 19 amino acids long. The CDR3 bases are TGTGCCAGCAGTTTAGTCCCTTTTAGTGGAGGACACGATCACAATGAGCAGTTCTTC. It specifies CASSLVPFSGGHDHNEQFF.

There are many counts of this clonotype. The rearrangement joins TRBV12-3 or TRBV12-4 to TRBJ2-3; 9 bases agree with TRBD1. V was pared by 3 bases and J by 4 bases, with 5 bases of the junction left unmatched. The CDR3 spans 15 residues. The CDR3, as DNA: TGTGCCAGCAGTTTCAAACAGGGGGCGGCAGATACGCAGTATTTT. Translating gives CASSFKQGAADTQYF.

The chain is built from TRBV2 and TRBJ1-5, with D perhaps matching TRBD1 (6 bases). This CDR3 is 14 amino acids long. The V end was cut by 3 bases, the J end by 6 bases, with 12 bases between. Germline V lookup: CDR1 SNHLY, CDR2 FYNNEI. This CDR3 reads CASSEEGGVQPQHF. The CDR3, as DNA: TGTGCCAGCAGTGAGGAGGGGGGAGTTCAGCCCCAGCATTTT.

This clonotype was observed a handful of times. The V call is TRBV29-1, the J call TRBJ2-3; D is perhaps TRBD1 (6 bases). CDR1 SQVTM and CDR2 ANQGSEA come from the germline V gene. This CDR3 is 13 amino acids long. CDR3 DNA: TGCAACCTCCTGAGGGGGATGACAGATACGCAGTATTTT. Protein sequence: CNLLRGMTDTQYF.

This clonotype was recorded a few times. The V call is TRBV28, the J call TRBJ1-5; 9 nucleotides match TRBD1. There are 16 residues in the CDR3. Germline V gene lookup returns CDR1 MDHEN and CDR2 SYDVKM. Trimming removed 2 bases from V and 2 bases from J; junction bases left unmatched: 4. The CDR3 is CASSLGGQGGNQPQHF. As DNA, the CDR3 is TGTGCCAGCAGTTTAGGGGGACAGGGAGGCAATCAGCCCCAGCATTTT.

This clonotype was observed many times. The J gene is TRBJ2-2, the V gene TRBV2, with D perhaps TRBD1 (6 bases). V lost 6 bases, J lost 5 bases, and 10 bases lay in between. The germline V gene has CDR1 SNHLY and CDR2 FYNNEI. The CDR3 is made up of 13 amino acids. This CDR3 reads CASSGQLTGELFF. DNA of the CDR3: TGTGCCAGCAGCGGACAGCTGACCGGGGAGCTGTTTTTT.

J is TRBJ2-1 and V is TRBV20-1, with 13 bases that match TRBD2. The germline V gene encodes CDR1 DFQATT and CDR2 SNEGSKA (reference sequence). The V gene end was trimmed by 6 bases and the J gene end by 12 bases; junction bases not matched to a gene: 8. The CDR3 contains 13 residues. The CDR3 reads CSARPTSGRTQFF. The CDR3 region has the DNA TGCAGTGCCAGACCGACTAGCGGGAGGACGCAGTTCTTC.

The chain links TRBV11-2 to TRBJ1-4; 7 nucleotides line up with TRBD1. The length of the CDR3 is 14 residues. In germline, CDR1 is SGHAT, CDR2 FQNNGV. Trimming at V came to 7 bases and at J to 7 bases, leaving 9 bases not matched to a gene. CDR3 amino acids: CASTLGQPREKLFF. The DNA for the CDR3 is TGTGCCAGCACCCTGGGACAGCCACGTGAAAAACTGTTTTTT.

This clonotype was picked up many times. J is TRBJ2-3 and V is TRBV29-1; 8 bases agree with TRBD1. CDR3 length: 16 amino acids. After removal of 7 bases from V and 2 bases from J, the junction contained 14 bases not matched to a gene. Germline V gene lookup returns CDR1 SQVTM and CDR2 ANQGSEA. CDR3 bases: TGCAGCGCCACAGGGGGACCCCCGGCCAACACAGATACGCAGTATTTT. Encoded protein: CSATGGPPANTDTQYF.

This clonotype has only a few counts. V is TRBV27 and J is TRBJ1-5; possibly TRBD1 for D (5 bases). CDR1 is MNHEY, CDR2 SMNVEV, per germline (reference sequence). The CDR3 contains 13 residues. Between the trimmed V and J ends, which lost 6 bases and 5 bases, there was a span of 11 bases. CDR3 sequence: CASRRGGDQPQHF. For the CDR3, the DNA is TGTGCCAGCAGACGTGGAGGGGATCAGCCCCAGCATTTT.

The chain couples TRBV20-1 to TRBJ2-1, with 11 bases fitting TRBD2. This CDR3 contains 16 residues. Per germline, CDR1 DFQATT and CDR2 SNEGSKA (reference sequence). The ends lost 1 base at V and 2 bases at J; junction bases unmatched: 4. In nucleotides, the CDR3 is TGCAGTGCTAGAGGGAGACTAGCGGGAACCTACAATGAGCAGTTCTTC. It encodes CSARGRLAGTYNEQFF.

The rearrangement uses TRBV6-4 and TRBJ2-1; D is unclear. Per germline, CDR1 MRHNA and CDR2 SNTAGT. The CDR3 runs 14 residues. The V end was cut by 5 bases, the J end by 9 bases, with 17 bases between. The DNA for the CDR3 is TGTGCCAGCAGTCCTCGGGCTAGTTTCTTTGAGCAGTTCTTC. This translates into CASSPRASFFEQFF.

The chain couples TRBV7-9 to TRBJ2-2, with TRBD2 as a possible D gene (6 bases). Germline V lookup: CDR1 SEHNR, CDR2 FQNEAQ (reference sequence). The germline V and J ends were trimmed by 2 bases and 7 bases, with 14 bases remaining between them. The length of the CDR3 is 15 residues. CDR3 sequence: CASSLPGGTNGELFF. In nucleotides, the CDR3 is TGTGCCAGCAGCTTACCGGGCGGGACGAACGGGGAGCTGTTTTTT.

The J gene is TRBJ2-1, the V gene TRBV7-9, with TRBD2 matching 11 bases. This CDR3 has 16 residues. The junction had 12 bases not matched to a gene; V was cut back by 5 bases and J by 9 bases. Germline V gene sequence: CDR1 SEHNR, CDR2 FQNEAQ (reference sequence). The CDR3 DNA reads TGTGCCAGCAGCACCTTTAGCGGGAGGGCCGTCGGTGAGCAGTTCTTC. Protein sequence: CASSTFSGRAVGEQFF.

The J gene is TRBJ1-1, the V gene TRBV3-1, with D possibly being TRBD1 (6 bases). The germline gives CDR1 LGHDT, CDR2 YNNKEL (reference sequence). Trimming cost V 0 bases and J 11 bases, with 16 bases left between them. The CDR3 is 14 amino acids. The DNA for the CDR3 is TGTGCCAGCAGCCAAGATCTCGGGGGCCTTGAGGCTTTCTTT. Translation: CASSQDLGGLEAFF. The entire variable domain, with the rest obtained from reference TRBV3-1 and TRBJ1-1, is as follows: DTAVSQTPKYLVTQMGNDKSIKCEQNLGHDTMYWYKQDSKKFLKIMFSYNNKELIINETVPNRFSPKSPDKAHLNLHINSLELGDSAVYFCASSQDLGGLEAFFGQGTRLTVV.

Ten or more counts support this clonotype. The V and J genes are TRBV20-1 and TRBJ2-1, with D perhaps TRBD2 (6 bases). The CDR3 runs 14 residues. The V end lost 1 base, the J end lost 4 bases, and 11 bases lay between the germline ends. CDR1 DFQATT and CDR2 SNEGSKA come from the germline V gene (reference sequence). The CDR3 sequence: CSARGLGKYNEQFF. In DNA form, the CDR3 reads TGCAGTGCTAGAGGACTAGGGAAGTACAATGAGCAGTTCTTC.

The rearrangement joins TRBV24-1 to TRBJ2-2; possible D gene TRBD2, 6 bases. The CDR3 runs to 15 residues. Looked up from germline, CDR1 is KGHDR and CDR2 is SFDVKD. Deletions cut 4 bases from V and 6 bases from J, with 14 bases between. CDR3 DNA sequence: TGTGCCACCAGTGACCCCGGGGGAATGGCCGGGGAGCTGTTTTTT. The encoded protein is CATSDPGGMAGELFF.

The CDR3 DNA reads as TGTGCCAGCAGTGGACAGGGTGTAGGGCAAGAGACCCAGTACTTC. Translation gives CASSGQGVGQETQYF. The gene calls are TRBV2 and TRBJ2-5; 7 bases map to TRBD1. Trimming cost V 4 bases and J 2 bases; bases outside gene matches: 7. CDR1 is SNHLY and CDR2 is FYNNEI in the germline V gene. The CDR3 has 15 amino acids. Full variable domain (missing parts from reference TRBV2 and TRBJ2-5): EPEVTQTPSHQVTQMGQEVILRCVPISNHLYFYWYRQILGQKVEFLVSFYNNEISEKSEIFDDQFSVERPDGSNFTLKIRSTKLEDSAMYFCASSGQGVGQETQYFGPGTRLLVL.

The gene calls are TRBV5-1 and TRBJ1-1; D may be TRBD1 (5 bases). The CDR3 has 12 amino acids. Germline V gene sequence: CDR1 SGHRS, CDR2 YFSETQ. Between the trimmed V and J ends, which lost 4 bases and 10 bases, there was a span of 14 bases. CDR3 bases: TGCGCCAGCAGCAACCCGGGGGAGGGAGCTTTCTTT. Its protein product is CASSNPGEGAFF.

Points on this clonotype: A read error may produce the germline difference seen at one junction end. The gene calls are TRBV5-1 and TRBJ2-3; no definite D call. Per germline, CDR1 SGHRS and CDR2 YFSETQ. The CDR3 spans 13 residues. For the CDR3, the DNA is TGCGCCAGCAGCTTGGGGAGCACAGATACGCAGTGTTTT. Encoded protein: CASSLGSTDTQCF.

The V gene is TRBV2, the J gene TRBJ2-1; 11 bases fit TRBD2. Per the germline V gene, CDR1 is SNHLY and CDR2 is FYNNEI. The CDR3 sequence is 18 residues long. After removal of 4 bases from V and 0 bases from J, the junction contained 8 bases not matched to a gene. CDR3 loop: CASSAWLAGGGSYNEQFF. The CDR3, as DNA: TGTGCCAGCAGTGCGTGGCTAGCGGGAGGAGGCTCCTACAATGAGCAGTTCTTC.

This clonotype was seen a few times. This chain joins TRBV20-1 and TRBJ2-7, with 8 bases that match TRBD1. Germline CDR1 is DFQATT and CDR2 is SNEGSKA (reference sequence). CDR3 length equals 13 residues. The junction had 5 bases not matched to a gene; V was cut back by 1 base and J by 6 bases. CDR3 region: CSARATGVGEQYF. The CDR3 DNA is TGCAGTGCTAGAGCGACAGGGGTCGGCGAGCAGTACTTC.

Only a few counts were recorded for this clonotype. The rearrangement joins TRBV20-1 to TRBJ2-1, with 7 bases fitting TRBD2. V lost 0 bases and J lost 0; bases outside the gene matches: 8. The CDR3 has 17 amino acids. The V gene's germline CDR1 is DFQATT and CDR2 SNEGSKA (reference sequence). CDR3 nucleotide sequence: TGCAGTGCTAGAGATGGAACTAGCGTTTCCTCCTACAATGAGCAGTTCTTC. Its protein is CSARDGTSVSSYNEQFF.

This clonotype was counted between two and nine times. V gene TRBV6-6 combines with J gene TRBJ2-2; TRBD1 matches at 8 bases. The V and J ends lost 11 bases and 8 bases, in that order; junction bases with no gene match: 4. CDR3 size: 11 residues. Germline V gene sequence: CDR1 MNHNY, CDR2 SVGAGI (reference sequence). The CDR3 coding sequence is TGTGCCGGCCGGACAGGGGGGGAGCTGTTTTTT. This gives the protein CAGRTGGELFF.

This chain joins TRBV7-9 and TRBJ2-5, with 14 bases matching TRBD2. With V trimmed by 8 bases and J by 5 bases, 13 bases remained unmatched. Germline V gene lookup returns CDR1 SEHNR and CDR2 FQNEAQ (reference sequence). This CDR3 spans 17 amino acids. This chain's CDR3 is CASGSRTSGGFGETQYF. The CDR3 DNA follows: TGTGCCAGCGGGTCCCGGACTAGCGGGGGGTTTGGTGAGACCCAGTACTTC.

This clonotype was counted a few times. The chain recombines TRBV10-3 with TRBJ2-7, with 8 bases fitting TRBD1. The CDR3 runs 15 residues. The V and J ends lost 5 bases and 5 bases, in that order; junction bases with no gene match: 11. Germline V gene lookup returns CDR1 ENHRY and CDR2 SYGVKD. Here the CDR3 reads CAISPDRGRVNEQYF. CDR3 sequence (DNA): TGTGCCATCAGTCCTGACAGGGGTAGGGTAAACGAGCAGTACTTC.